This TCR beta chain was retrieved from a study of blood T cell repertoires in COVID-19. This clone appeared once. Trimming pared 5 bases from V and 1 base from J, leaving 15 bases between. Germline V lookup: CDR1 SGHRS, CDR2 YFSETQ. The CDR3 is 15 residues long. The table came from immunoSEQ multiplex PCR; TCRdb's copy has only in-frame clones and leaves some out. This table has 300,000 to 350,000 clones, approximately 85% appearing once. This clonotype was sampled from a man aged 25 to 40 who had recovered from COVID-19. The chain joins TRBV5-1 to TRBJ1-1; perhaps TRBD1 as D (5 bases). The sequenced material came from PBMCs or T cells enriched from blood (not recorded which). The CDR3 DNA reads as TGCGCCAGCAGTTATCAGGGTCTGGGGAACACTGAAGCTTTCTTT. It translates to CASSYQGLGNTEAFF.